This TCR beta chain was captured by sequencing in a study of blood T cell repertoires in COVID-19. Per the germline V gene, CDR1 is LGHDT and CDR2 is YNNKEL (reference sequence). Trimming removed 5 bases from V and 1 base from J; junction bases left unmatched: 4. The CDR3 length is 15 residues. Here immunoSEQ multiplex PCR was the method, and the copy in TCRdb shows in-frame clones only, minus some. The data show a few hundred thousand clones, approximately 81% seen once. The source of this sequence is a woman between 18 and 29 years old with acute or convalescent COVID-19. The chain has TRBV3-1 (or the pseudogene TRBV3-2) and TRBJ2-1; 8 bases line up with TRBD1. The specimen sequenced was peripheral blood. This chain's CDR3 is CASSGDRGSYNEQFF. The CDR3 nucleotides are TGTGCCAGCAGCGGAGACAGGGGTTCCTACAATGAGCAGTTCTTC.